Sequencing of this T cell receptor (beta chain) was carried out in a study of T cell changes during pregnancy in multiple sclerosis. Repertoires were generated with immunoSEQ multiplex PCR, while TCRdb's copy carries only in-frame clones and drops some. Here the sample spans under 60,000 clones, approximately 90% being singletons. Germline CDR1 reads SGHRS; CDR2 reads YFSETQ. The CDR3 totals 16 residues. Trimming took 4 bases from V and 0 from J; bases not matched to a gene: 6. The chain has TRBV5-1 and TRBJ2-3; 9 nucleotides match TRBD1. The specimen was CD4+ T cells from peripheral blood mononuclear cells, collected after pregnancy. This receptor was identified in a female donor with multiple sclerosis, enrolled in a pregnancy study. The CDR3 nucleotides are TGCGCCAGCAGCAGAGGACAGGGGCAAAGCACAGATACGCAGTATTTT. Encoded protein: CASSRGQGQSTDTQYF.